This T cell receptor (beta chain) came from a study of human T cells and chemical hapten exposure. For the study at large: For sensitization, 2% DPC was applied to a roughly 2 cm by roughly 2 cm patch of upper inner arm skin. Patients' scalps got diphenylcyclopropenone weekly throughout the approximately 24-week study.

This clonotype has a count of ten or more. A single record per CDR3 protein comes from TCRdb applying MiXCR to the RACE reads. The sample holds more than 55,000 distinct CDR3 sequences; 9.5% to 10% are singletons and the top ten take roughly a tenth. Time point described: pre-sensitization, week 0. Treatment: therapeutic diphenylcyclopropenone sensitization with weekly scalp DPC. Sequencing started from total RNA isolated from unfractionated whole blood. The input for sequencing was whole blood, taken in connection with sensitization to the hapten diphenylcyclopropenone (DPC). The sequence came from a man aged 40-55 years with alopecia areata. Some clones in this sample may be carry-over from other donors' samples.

CDR3 DNA: TGTGCCAGCAGCTTACGGAACAGGGTCAATGAGCAGTTCTTC. Its protein product is CASSLRNRVNEQFF. V gene TRBV11-2 combines with J gene TRBJ2-1, with a possible D match to TRBD1 (6 bases). Germline loops: CDR1 SGHAT, CDR2 FQNNGV. The CDR3 consists of 14 residues. Trimming took off 2 bases at V and 6 bases at J, with 11 bases between the two ends.